These 28 T cell receptor beta chains originate from one sample sequenced in a study of B cell selection in AIRE deficiency. TCRdb's table, derived via immunoSEQ multiplex PCR, lists solely in-frame clones and lacks some. The sample records 20,000 to 30,000 clones, around 97% being singletons. CD4+CD127+ cells were sorted as the conventional CD4 T cells. The sequenced sample consisted of conventional CD4+ T cells sorted from PBMCs. The source of these receptors is a human donor with AIRE deficiency.

This chain joins TRBV10-3 and TRBJ2-7; 9 bases map to TRBD1. CDR3 length: 16 residues. Trimming cost V 6 bases and J 1 base; bases outside gene matches: 10. From germline, CDR1 is ENHRY and CDR2 SYGVKD. The CDR3 is CAISPTGQGESYEQYF. The CDR3 DNA sequence: TGTGCCATCAGCCCCACGGGACAGGGAGAATCCTACGAGCAGTACTTC.

The CDR3 loop reads CASSLTSGRVSEQFF. In nucleotides, the CDR3 is TGCGCCAGCAGCTTGACTAGCGGGAGAGTTAGTGAGCAGTTCTTC. The chain employs TRBV5-1 and TRBJ2-1; 11 bases match TRBD2. With 1 base clipped from V and 9 bases from J, the junction kept 6 bases outside the gene matches. The germline CDR1 and CDR2 sequences are SGHRS and YFSETQ. The CDR3 is 15 residues long.

The V call is TRBV28, the J call TRBJ2-7; 10 bases are shared with TRBD1. The CDR3 consists of 15 residues. CDR1 and CDR2 (germline): MDHEN, SYDVKM. Trimming cost V 6 bases and J 3 bases; bases outside gene matches: 8. For the CDR3, the DNA is TGTGCCAGCAGGGCCCCCGGGACAGGGGTCTACGAGCAGTACTTC. This encodes CASRAPGTGVYEQYF.

Concerning this clone: One end of the junction does not line up with germline, which may come from a read error. The chain recombines TRBV5-1 with TRBJ2-2; the D gene is possibly TRBD1 (6 bases). The V gene's germline CDR1 is SGHRS and CDR2 YFSETQ. CDR3 length equals 17 residues. The CDR3 DNA sequence: TGCGCCAGCAGTTTGGGAGAGGGACAACTGAACACCGGGGAGCTGTTTTTT. It is translated as CASSLGEGQLNTGELFF.

The rearrangement uses TRBV30 and TRBJ2-7; 9 nucleotides line up with TRBD2. Germline loops: CDR1 GTSNPN, CDR2 SVGIG (reference sequence). Trimming took 5 bases from V and 6 from J; bases not matched to a gene: 11. The CDR3 is 14 amino acids. Written as DNA, the CDR3 is TGTGCCTGGCGGCGGGGGGGGGCCGGAGGCGAGCAGTACTTC. Protein product: CAWRRGGAGGEQYF.

The chain uses TRBV4-3 and TRBJ1-5; D is uncertain. Germline lookup yields CDR1 LGHNA and CDR2 YSLEER. The CDR3 loop spans 16 amino acids. With 0 bases removed from V and 4 bases from J, the gap between germline ends came to 13 bases. CDR3 DNA sequence: TGCGCCAGCAGCCAAGATCCTTCGGCCAGAAATCAGCCCCAGCATTTT. This gives the protein CASSQDPSARNQPQHF.

The rearrangement links TRBV7-2 to TRBJ1-1; a possible D gene is TRBD1 (5 bases). The CDR3 extends over 14 amino acids. The germline CDR1 and CDR2 sequences are SGHTA and FQGNSA. V gave up 2 bases and J gave up 4 bases, with 11 bases separating them. The CDR3 protein is CASSLTTGSTEAFF. The CDR3 nucleotides are TGTGCCAGCAGCTTAACTACAGGCTCCACTGAAGCTTTCTTT.

The genes are TRBV7-9 and TRBJ2-2; D gene ambiguous. Trimming left V 2 bases short and J 6 bases short, with 1 base between. Germline values: CDR1 SEHNR, CDR2 FQNEAQ (reference sequence). The CDR3 totals 11 residues. CDR3 DNA sequence: TGTGCCAGCAGCTTACCCGGGGAGCTGTTTTTT. This translates into CASSLPGELFF.

The genes are TRBV5-4 and TRBJ2-7; possible D gene TRBD1, 6 bases. Trimming removed 4 bases at V and 0 bases at J, with 17 bases between. Germline V gene data show CDR1 as SGHNT and CDR2 as YYREEE (reference sequence). CDR3 size: 16 residues. CDR3 residues: CASSPERTASSYEQYF. The CDR3 nucleotides are TGTGCCAGCAGCCCCGAGAGGACAGCGAGCTCCTACGAGCAGTACTTC.

This clone was seen once. The chain has TRBV7-2 and TRBJ2-7; D is unresolved. This CDR3 spans 13 amino acids. The germline V gene has CDR1 SGHTA and CDR2 FQGNSA. Trimming left V 6 bases short and J 3 bases short, with 12 bases between. The CDR3 nucleotides are TGTGCCAGCAGGTCCGGGCCGAGCTACGAGCAGTACTTC. Amino acid sequence: CASRSGPSYEQYF.

This clone was found once. The chain recombines TRBV19 with TRBJ2-3, with D possibly matching TRBD1 (6 bases). V gave up 5 bases and J gave up 4 bases, with 16 bases separating them. Germline V gene data show CDR1 as LNHDA and CDR2 as SQIVND (reference sequence). The CDR3 runs to 15 residues. The CDR3 nucleotides read TGTGCCAGTAGTCTCCGGCCAGGGGCCCCAGATACGCAGTATTTT. Encoded protein: CASSLRPGAPDTQYF.

The chain combines TRBV7-9 with TRBJ2-1, with TRBD2 as a possible D gene (5 bases). Germline values: CDR1 SEHNR, CDR2 FQNEAQ (reference sequence). With 0 bases removed from V and 15 bases from J, the gap between germline ends came to 12 bases. The CDR3 is 12 residues long. This CDR3 reads CASSLARTGWFF. The CDR3 DNA sequence: TGTGCCAGCAGCTTAGCGCGGACGGGGTGGTTCTTC. Based on the CDR3 plus reference TRBV7-9 and TRBJ2-1, the full variable domain is DTGVSQNPRHKITKRGQNVTFRCDPISEHNRLYWYRQTLGQGPEFLTYFQNEAQLEKSRLLSDRFSAERPKGSFSTLEIQRTEQGDSAMYLCASSLARTGWFFGPGTRLTVL.

The rearrangement joins TRBV7-9 to TRBJ2-5, with D unresolved. Trimming removed 1 base from V and 2 bases from J, with 14 bases in between. Germline V gene data show CDR1 as SEHNR and CDR2 as FQNEAQ (reference sequence). This CDR3 region has 16 residues. CDR3 in amino acids: CASSLVVGPPQETQYF. CDR3 coding DNA: TGTGCCAGCAGCTTAGTTGTCGGACCTCCACAAGAGACCCAGTACTTC.

The rearrangement joins TRBV19 to TRBJ2-6; no clear D gene. Germline CDR1 and CDR2: LNHDA and SQIVND (reference sequence). The V gene lost 5 bases and the J gene lost 5 bases, with 7 bases spanning the gap. This CDR3 has 13 amino acids. CDR3 bases: TGTGCCAGTAGTTCCTCGTGGGCCAACGTCCTGACTTTC. Translation gives CASSSSWANVLTF.

This rearrangement joins TRBV30 to TRBJ2-7; perhaps TRBD1 as D (6 bases). The CDR3 extends over 13 amino acids. Trimming removed 3 bases at V and 5 bases at J, with 14 bases between. Germline CDR1 and CDR2: GTSNPN and SVGIG (reference sequence). The CDR3: CAWRSEGDHEQYF. The CDR3 nucleotides are TGTGCCTGGAGATCAGAGGGGGACCACGAGCAGTACTTC.

V and J are TRBV6-5 and TRBJ1-4; tentative D call: TRBD1 (6 bases). Looked up from germline, CDR1 is MNHEY and CDR2 is SVGAGI. Trimming took 1 base from V and 5 from J, leaving 11 bases between them. The length of the CDR3 is 15 residues. The CDR3 loop reads CASSYFRGANEKLFF. DNA for the CDR3: TGTGCCAGCAGTTACTTCAGGGGCGCGAATGAAAAACTGTTTTTT.

The chain carries TRBV7-9 and TRBJ2-7; unclear D gene. V gave up 3 bases and J gave up 0 bases, with 0 bases separating them. Germline V gene data show CDR1 as SEHNR and CDR2 as FQNEAQ (reference sequence). The CDR3 has 11 residues. Here the CDR3 reads CASSFSYEQYF. For the CDR3, the DNA is TGTGCCAGCAGCTTCTCCTACGAGCAGTACTTC.

The rearrangement uses TRBV28 and TRBJ1-2; TRBD1 matches at 10 bases. The CDR3 length is 15 residues. Trimming took 4 bases from V and 8 from J; bases not matched to a gene: 10. CDR1 is MDHEN and CDR2 is SYDVKM in the germline V gene. The CDR3 DNA sequence: TGTGCCAGCAGTTCCGGGACAGGGGCAATAGCCGGCTACACCTTC. It is translated as CASSSGTGAIAGYTF.

This chain links TRBV6-1 with TRBJ2-7; 10 nucleotides agree with TRBD2. V lost 2 bases to trimming and J lost 6 bases; unmatched junction nucleotides: 1. The CDR3 loop spans 13 amino acids. Germline V lookup: CDR1 MNHNS, CDR2 SASEGT. The CDR3 region is CASSELAGAEQYF. The CDR3 nucleotides read TGTGCCAGCAGTGAACTAGCGGGAGCCGAGCAGTACTTC.

The rearrangement uses TRBV5-1 and TRBJ1-5; TRBD1 matches at 8 bases. The CDR3 runs 16 residues. The germline V gene encodes CDR1 SGHRS and CDR2 YFSETQ. The ends lost 0 bases at V and 5 bases at J; junction bases unmatched: 7. The CDR3 region is CASSLGGAGGDQPQHF. In DNA form, the CDR3 reads TGCGCCAGCAGCTTGGGGGGTGCAGGGGGCGATCAGCCCCAGCATTTT.

V is TRBV19 and J is TRBJ1-1; 8 bases fit TRBD1. The length of the CDR3 is 15 residues. Per germline, CDR1 LNHDA and CDR2 SQIVND (reference sequence). V shed 5 bases and J 7 bases; nucleotides not matched to a gene: 12. The CDR3 is CASSPPGRGQYEAFF. DNA for the CDR3: TGTGCCAGTAGTCCCCCGGGCAGGGGGCAATATGAAGCTTTCTTT.

V is TRBV9 and J is TRBJ2-5, with D perhaps TRBD1 (5 bases). CDR1 and CDR2 (germline): SGDLS, YYNGEE. The V end lost 0 bases, the J end lost 5 bases, and 8 bases lay between the germline ends. The CDR3 has 13 residues. CDR3 amino acids: CASSVGGWETQYF. The DNA for the CDR3 is TGTGCCAGCAGCGTAGGGGGCTGGGAGACCCAGTACTTC.

The table lists this clone with a count of one. The chain uses TRBV28 and TRBJ2-7, with TRBD2 matching over 7 bases. J gave up 2 bases and V 3 bases, and 10 bases lay outside the gene matches. CDR1 is MDHEN and CDR2 is SYDVKM in the germline V gene. The CDR3 contains 16 residues. In nucleotides, the CDR3 is TGTGCCAGCAGTTTCCTGGGTCTAGCGGAAACCTACGAGCAGTACTTC. This codes for CASSFLGLAETYEQYF.

The chain links TRBV28 to TRBJ1-2; D remains unclear. V dropped 0 bases and J dropped 4 bases, with 15 bases sitting between them. Germline CDR1 is MDHEN and CDR2 is SYDVKM. The CDR3 length is 16 residues. The CDR3 is CASSLWGPGIGYGYTF. DNA of the CDR3: TGTGCCAGCAGTTTATGGGGTCCGGGAATAGGCTATGGCTACACCTTC.

The chain is built from TRBV5-1 and TRBJ2-3; TRBD2 aligns across 12 bases. The length of the CDR3 is 17 residues. CDR1 is SGHRS, CDR2 YFSETQ, per germline. V lost 3 bases and J lost 2; bases outside the gene matches: 7. In DNA, the CDR3 is TGCGCCAGCAGCTCCGGGACTAGCGGGTTCCACACAGATACGCAGTATTTT. It codes for CASSSGTSGFHTDTQYF.

This chain joins TRBV29-1 and TRBJ2-7, with D uncertain. Germline loops: CDR1 SQVTM, CDR2 ANQGSEA. The CDR3 has 9 amino acids. Between the trimmed V and J ends, which lost 4 bases and 5 bases, there was a span of 3 bases. CDR3 in DNA: TGCAGCGTTGTGAACGAGCAGTACTTC. This encodes CSVVNEQYF.

The genes are TRBV28 and TRBJ2-5, with D perhaps matching TRBD1 or TRBD2 (5 bases each). V shed 3 bases and J shed 5 bases, with 19 bases lying between them. The CDR3 has 16 residues. Germline CDR1 MDHEN, CDR2 SYDVKM. The CDR3 DNA reads TGTGCCAGCAGTTTTTCCGGGACGCGAAGGGCTGAGACCCAGTACTTC. Translating it yields CASSFSGTRRAETQYF.

The chain links TRBV10-2 to TRBJ1-2; D is undetermined. Trimming removed 6 bases from V and 1 base from J, with 12 bases in between. This CDR3 region has 14 residues. Looked up from germline, CDR1 is WSHSY and CDR2 is SAAADI. The CDR3 sequence: CASRPGPRNYGYTF. The CDR3, as DNA: TGCGCCAGCAGGCCAGGCCCCCGTAACTATGGCTACACCTTC.